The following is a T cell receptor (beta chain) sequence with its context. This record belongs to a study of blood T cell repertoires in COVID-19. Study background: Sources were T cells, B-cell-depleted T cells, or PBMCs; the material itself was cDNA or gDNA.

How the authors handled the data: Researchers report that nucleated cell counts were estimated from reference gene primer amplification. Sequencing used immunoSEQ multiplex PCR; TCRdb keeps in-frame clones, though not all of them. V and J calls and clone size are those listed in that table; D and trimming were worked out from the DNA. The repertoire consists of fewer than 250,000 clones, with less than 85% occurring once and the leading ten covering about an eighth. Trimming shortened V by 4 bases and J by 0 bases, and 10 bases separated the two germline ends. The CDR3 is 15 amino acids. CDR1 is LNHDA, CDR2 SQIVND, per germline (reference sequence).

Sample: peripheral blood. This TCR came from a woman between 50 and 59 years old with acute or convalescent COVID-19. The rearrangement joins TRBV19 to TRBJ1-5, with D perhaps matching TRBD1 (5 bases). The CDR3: CASSTTVISNQPQHF. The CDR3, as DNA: TGTGCCAGTAGTACGACAGTTATTAGCAATCAGCCCCAGCATTTT.